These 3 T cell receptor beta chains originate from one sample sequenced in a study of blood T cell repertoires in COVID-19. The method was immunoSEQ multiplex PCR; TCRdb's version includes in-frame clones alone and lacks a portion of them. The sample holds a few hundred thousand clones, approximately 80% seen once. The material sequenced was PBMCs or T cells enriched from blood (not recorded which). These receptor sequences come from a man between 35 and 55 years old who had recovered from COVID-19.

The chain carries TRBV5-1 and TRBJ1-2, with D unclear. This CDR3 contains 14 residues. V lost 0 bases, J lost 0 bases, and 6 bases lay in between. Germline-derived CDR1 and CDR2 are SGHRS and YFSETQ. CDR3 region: CASSLGETNYGYTF. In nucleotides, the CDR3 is TGCGCCAGCAGCTTGGGGGAGACTAACTATGGCTACACCTTC.

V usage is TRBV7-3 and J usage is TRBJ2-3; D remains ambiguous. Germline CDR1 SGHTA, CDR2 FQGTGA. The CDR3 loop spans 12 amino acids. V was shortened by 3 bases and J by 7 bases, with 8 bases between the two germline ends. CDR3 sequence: CASSFPQNTQYF. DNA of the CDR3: TGTGCCAGCAGCTTCCCTCAGAATACGCAGTATTTT.

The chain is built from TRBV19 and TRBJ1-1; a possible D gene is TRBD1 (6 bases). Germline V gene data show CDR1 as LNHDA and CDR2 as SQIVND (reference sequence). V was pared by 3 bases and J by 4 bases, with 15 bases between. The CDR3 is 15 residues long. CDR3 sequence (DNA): TGTGCCAGTAGTATGGGCAGGGGTCTGGGCACTGAAGCTTTCTTT. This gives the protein CASSMGRGLGTEAFF.